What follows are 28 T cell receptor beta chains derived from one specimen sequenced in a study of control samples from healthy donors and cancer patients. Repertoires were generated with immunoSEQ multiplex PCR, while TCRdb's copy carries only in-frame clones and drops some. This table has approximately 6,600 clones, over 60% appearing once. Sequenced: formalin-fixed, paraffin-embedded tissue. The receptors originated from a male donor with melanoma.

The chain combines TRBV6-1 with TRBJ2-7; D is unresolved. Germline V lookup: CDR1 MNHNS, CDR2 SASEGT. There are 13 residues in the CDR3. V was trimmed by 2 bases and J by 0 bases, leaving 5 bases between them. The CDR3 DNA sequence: TGTGCCAGCAGTGAACCACCCTCCTACGAGCAGTACTTC. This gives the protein CASSEPPSYEQYF.

CDR3 sequence: CASSRQVGEQYF. DNA of the CDR3: TGTGCCAGCAGCAGACAAGTCGGCGAGCAGTACTTC. V gene TRBV9 combines with J gene TRBJ2-7; D is uncertain. The V gene's germline CDR1 is SGDLS and CDR2 YYNGEE. CDR3 size: 12 residues. V dropped 4 bases and J dropped 6 bases, with 11 bases sitting between them.

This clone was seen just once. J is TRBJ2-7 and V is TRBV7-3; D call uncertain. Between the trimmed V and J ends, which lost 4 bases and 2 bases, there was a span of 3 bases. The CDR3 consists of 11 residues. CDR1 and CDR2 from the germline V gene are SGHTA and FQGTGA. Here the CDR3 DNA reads TGTGCCAGCAGCTCCCCCTACGAGCAGTACTTC. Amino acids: CASSSPYEQYF. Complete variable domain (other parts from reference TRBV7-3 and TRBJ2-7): GAGVSQTPSNKVTEKGKYVELRCDPISGHTALYWYRQSLGQGPEFLIYFQGTGAADDSGLPNDRFFAVRPEGSVSTLKIQRTERGDSAVYLCASSSPYEQYFGPGTRLTVT.

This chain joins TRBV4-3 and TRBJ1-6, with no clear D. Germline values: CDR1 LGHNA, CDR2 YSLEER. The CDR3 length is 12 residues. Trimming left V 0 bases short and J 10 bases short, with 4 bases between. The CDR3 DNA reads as TGCGCCAGCAGCCAAGAAAACTCACCCCTCCACTTT. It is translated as CASSQENSPLHF.

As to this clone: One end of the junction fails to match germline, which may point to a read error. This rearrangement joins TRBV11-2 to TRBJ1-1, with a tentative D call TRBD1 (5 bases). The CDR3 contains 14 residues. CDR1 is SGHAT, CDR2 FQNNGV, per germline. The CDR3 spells CASSLDSGWGGTDF. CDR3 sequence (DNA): TGTGCCAGCAGCTTAGATTCGGGTTGGGGGGGGACCGACTTT.

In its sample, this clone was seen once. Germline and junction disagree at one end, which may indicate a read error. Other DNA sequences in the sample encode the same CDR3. The DNA for the CDR3 is TGTGCCAGCACCGGAGTGGGGACTAGCGCCCCGAGTTACTACGAGCAATACTTC. Amino acid sequence: CASTGVGTSAPSYYEQYF. The chain joins TRBV27 to TRBJ2-7, with 10 bases lining up with TRBD2. This CDR3 comprises 18 residues. CDR1 is MNHEY and CDR2 is SMNVEV in the germline V gene (reference sequence).

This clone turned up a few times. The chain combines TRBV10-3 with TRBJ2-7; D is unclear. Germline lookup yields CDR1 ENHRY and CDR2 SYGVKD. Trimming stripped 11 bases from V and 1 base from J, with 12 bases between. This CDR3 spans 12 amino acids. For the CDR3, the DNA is TGTGCCGTTAAAGGCAGATCCTACGAGCAGTACTTC. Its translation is CAVKGRSYEQYF.

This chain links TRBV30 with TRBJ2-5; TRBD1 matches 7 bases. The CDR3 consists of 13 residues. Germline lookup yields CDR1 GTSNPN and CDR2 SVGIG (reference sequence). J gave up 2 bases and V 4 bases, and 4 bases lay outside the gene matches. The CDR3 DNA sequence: TGTGCCTGGAATACAGGGGCTCAAGAGACCCAGTACTTC. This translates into CAWNTGAQETQYF.

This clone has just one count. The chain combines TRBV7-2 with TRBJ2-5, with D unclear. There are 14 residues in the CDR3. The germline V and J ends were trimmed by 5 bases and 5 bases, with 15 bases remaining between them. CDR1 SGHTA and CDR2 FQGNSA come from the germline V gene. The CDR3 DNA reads TGTGCCAGCAGCCTGCGTTCTAGTAGGGAGACCCAGTACTTC. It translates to CASSLRSSRETQYF.

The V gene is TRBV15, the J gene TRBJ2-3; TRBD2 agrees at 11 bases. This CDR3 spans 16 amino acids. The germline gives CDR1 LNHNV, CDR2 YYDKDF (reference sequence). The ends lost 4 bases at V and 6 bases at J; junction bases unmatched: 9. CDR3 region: CATSKGLAEGGDTQYF. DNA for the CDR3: TGTGCCACCAGCAAGGGACTAGCGGAGGGGGGGGATACGCAGTATTTT.

The CDR3 bases are TGTGCCAGCAGCCAAGCCGGGACAGAACCTTACGAGCAGTACTTC. It yields the protein CASSQAGTEPYEQYF. This sequence joins TRBV3-1 (or the pseudogene TRBV3-2) and TRBJ2-7; TRBD1 agrees at 7 bases. This CDR3 is built from 15 residues. Unmatched junction bases numbered 7, after V lost 1 base and J lost 4 bases. Germline CDR1 reads LGHDT; CDR2 reads YNNKEL (reference sequence).

This chain's CDR3 is CASSLDRRAYGYTF. CDR3 in DNA: TGTGCCAGCAGCTTAGACAGGCGCGCATATGGCTACACCTTC. J is TRBJ1-2 and V is TRBV7-2; tentative D call: TRBD1 (5 bases). CDR3 length: 14 residues. CDR1 and CDR2 from the germline V gene are SGHTA and FQGNSA. The ends were cut back, 1 base at V and 5 bases at J, with 11 bases in the middle.

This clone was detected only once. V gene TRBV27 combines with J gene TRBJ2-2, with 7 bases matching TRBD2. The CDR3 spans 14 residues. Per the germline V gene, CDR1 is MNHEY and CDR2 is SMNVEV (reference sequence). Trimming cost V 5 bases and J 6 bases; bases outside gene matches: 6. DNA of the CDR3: TGTGCCAGCAGTATTATAGCGGGCGCCGGGGAGCTGTTTTTT. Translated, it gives CASSIIAGAGELFF.

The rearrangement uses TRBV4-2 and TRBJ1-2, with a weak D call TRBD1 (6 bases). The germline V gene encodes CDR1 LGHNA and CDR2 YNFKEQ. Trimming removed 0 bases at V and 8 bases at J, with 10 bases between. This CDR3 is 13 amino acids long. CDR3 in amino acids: CASSQDRTVGYTF. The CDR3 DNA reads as TGTGCCAGCAGCCAAGATCGGACAGTCGGCTACACCTTC.

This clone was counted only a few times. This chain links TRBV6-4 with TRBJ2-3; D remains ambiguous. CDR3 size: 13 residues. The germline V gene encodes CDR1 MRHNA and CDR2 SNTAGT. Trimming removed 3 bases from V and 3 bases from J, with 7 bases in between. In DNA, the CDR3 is TGTGCCAGCAGTGAAACGAGGACAGATACGCAGTATTTT. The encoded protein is CASSETRTDTQYF.

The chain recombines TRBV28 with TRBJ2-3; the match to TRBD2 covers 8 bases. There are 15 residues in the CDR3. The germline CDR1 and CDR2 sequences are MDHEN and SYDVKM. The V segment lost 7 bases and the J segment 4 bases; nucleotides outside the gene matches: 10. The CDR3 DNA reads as TGTGCCAGCACACCCCTGGGACTAGGCTCAGATACGCAGTATTTT. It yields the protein CASTPLGLGSDTQYF.

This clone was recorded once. CDR3 nucleotide sequence: TGTGCCACCAGTGACGCAACTAGCGGGGCCTACAATGAGCAGTTCTTC. Residues: CATSDATSGAYNEQFF. The rearrangement links TRBV24-1 to TRBJ2-1; 10 bases align to TRBD2. This CDR3 contains 16 residues. V shed 4 bases, J shed 2 bases, and the junction held 4 bases outside the gene matches. Looked up from germline, CDR1 is KGHDR and CDR2 is SFDVKD.

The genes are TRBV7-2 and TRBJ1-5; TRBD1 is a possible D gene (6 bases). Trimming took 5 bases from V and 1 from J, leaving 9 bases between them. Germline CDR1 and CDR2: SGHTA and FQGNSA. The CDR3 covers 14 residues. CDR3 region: CASSRTASNQPQHF. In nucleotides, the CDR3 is TGTGCCAGCAGCCGGACAGCAAGCAATCAGCCCCAGCATTTT.

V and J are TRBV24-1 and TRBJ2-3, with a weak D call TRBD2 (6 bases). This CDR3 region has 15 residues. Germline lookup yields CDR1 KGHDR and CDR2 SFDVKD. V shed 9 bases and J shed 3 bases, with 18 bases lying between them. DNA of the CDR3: TGTGCCACCTCGATATCGGGGAGGATGACAGATACGCAGTATTTT. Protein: CATSISGRMTDTQYF.

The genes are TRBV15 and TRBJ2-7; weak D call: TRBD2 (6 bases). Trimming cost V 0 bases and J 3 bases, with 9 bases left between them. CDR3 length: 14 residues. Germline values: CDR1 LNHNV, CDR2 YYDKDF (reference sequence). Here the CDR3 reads CATSRDLTSYEQYF. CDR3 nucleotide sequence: TGTGCCACCAGCAGAGATCTGACTAGCTACGAGCAGTACTTC.

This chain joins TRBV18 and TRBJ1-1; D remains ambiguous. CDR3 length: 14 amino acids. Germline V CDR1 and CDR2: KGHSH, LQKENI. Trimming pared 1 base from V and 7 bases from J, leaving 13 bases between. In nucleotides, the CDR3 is TGTGCCAGCTCACCACGGGTGTCCGCGGGTGAAGCTTTCTTT. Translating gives CASSPRVSAGEAFF.

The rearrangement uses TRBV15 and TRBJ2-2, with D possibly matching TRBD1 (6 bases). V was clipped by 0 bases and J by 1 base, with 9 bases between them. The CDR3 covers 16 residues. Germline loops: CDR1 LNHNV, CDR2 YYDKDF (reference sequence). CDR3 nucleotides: TGTGCCACCAGCAGAGATCCGGGACAGAACACCGGGGAGCTGTTTTTT. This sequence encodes CATSRDPGQNTGELFF.

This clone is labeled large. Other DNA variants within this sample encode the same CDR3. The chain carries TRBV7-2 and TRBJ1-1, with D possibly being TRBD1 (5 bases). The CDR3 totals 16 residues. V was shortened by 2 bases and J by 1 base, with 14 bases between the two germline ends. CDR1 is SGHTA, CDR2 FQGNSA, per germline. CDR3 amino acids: CASSLILFGGNTEAFF. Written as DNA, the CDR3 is TGTGCCAGCAGCTTAATTCTATTCGGGGGGAACACTGAAGCTTTCTTT.

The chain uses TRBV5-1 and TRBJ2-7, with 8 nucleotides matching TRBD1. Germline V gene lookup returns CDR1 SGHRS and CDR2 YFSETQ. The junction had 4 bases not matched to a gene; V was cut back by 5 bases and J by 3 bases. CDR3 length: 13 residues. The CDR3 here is CASSRTGNYEQYF. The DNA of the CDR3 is TGCGCCAGCAGTCGGACAGGGAACTACGAGCAGTACTTC.

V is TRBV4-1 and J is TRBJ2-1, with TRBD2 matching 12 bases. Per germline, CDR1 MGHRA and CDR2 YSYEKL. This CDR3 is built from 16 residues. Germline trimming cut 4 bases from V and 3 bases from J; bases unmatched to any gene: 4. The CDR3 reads CASSPLTSGSYNEQFF. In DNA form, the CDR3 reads TGCGCCAGCAGCCCTTTGACTAGCGGGAGCTACAATGAGCAGTTCTTC.

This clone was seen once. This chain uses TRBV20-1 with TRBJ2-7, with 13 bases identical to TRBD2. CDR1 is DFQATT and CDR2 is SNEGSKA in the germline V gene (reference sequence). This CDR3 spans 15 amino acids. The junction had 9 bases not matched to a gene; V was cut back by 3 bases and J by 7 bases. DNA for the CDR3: TGCAGTGCTAGTGGAACTAGCGGGAGGGCCTGGGAGCAGTACTTC. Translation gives CSASGTSGRAWEQYF.

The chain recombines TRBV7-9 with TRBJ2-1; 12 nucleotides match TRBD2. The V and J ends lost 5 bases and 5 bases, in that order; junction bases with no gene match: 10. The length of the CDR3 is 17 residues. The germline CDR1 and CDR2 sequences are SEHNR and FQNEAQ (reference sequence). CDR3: CASSPLLAGGRDNEQFF. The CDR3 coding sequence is TGTGCCAGCAGCCCCCTCCTAGCGGGAGGGCGGGACAATGAGCAGTTCTTC.

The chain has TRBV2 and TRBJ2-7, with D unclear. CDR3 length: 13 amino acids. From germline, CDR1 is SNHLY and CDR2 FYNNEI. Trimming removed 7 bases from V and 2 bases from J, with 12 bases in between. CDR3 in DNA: TGTGCCAGCACGCAACCGTTCACCTACGAGCAGTACTTC. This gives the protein CASTQPFTYEQYF.